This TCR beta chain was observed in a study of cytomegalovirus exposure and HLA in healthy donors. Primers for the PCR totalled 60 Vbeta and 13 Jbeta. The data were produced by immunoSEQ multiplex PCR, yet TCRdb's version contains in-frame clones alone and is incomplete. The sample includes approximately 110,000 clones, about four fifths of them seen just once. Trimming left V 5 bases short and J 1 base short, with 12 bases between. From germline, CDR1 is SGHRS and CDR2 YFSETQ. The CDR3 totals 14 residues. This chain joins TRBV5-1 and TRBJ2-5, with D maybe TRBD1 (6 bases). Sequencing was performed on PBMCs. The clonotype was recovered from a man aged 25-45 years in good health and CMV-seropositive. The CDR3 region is CASSATGFQETQYF. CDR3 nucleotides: TGCGCCAGCAGTGCGACAGGATTCCAAGAGACCCAGTACTTC. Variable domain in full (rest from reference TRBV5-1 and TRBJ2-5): KAGVTQTPRYLIKTRGQQVTLSCSPISGHRSVSWYQQTPGQGLQFLFEYFSETQRNKGNFPGRFSGRQFSNSRSEMNVSTLELGDSALYLCASSATGFQETQYFGPGTRLLVL.